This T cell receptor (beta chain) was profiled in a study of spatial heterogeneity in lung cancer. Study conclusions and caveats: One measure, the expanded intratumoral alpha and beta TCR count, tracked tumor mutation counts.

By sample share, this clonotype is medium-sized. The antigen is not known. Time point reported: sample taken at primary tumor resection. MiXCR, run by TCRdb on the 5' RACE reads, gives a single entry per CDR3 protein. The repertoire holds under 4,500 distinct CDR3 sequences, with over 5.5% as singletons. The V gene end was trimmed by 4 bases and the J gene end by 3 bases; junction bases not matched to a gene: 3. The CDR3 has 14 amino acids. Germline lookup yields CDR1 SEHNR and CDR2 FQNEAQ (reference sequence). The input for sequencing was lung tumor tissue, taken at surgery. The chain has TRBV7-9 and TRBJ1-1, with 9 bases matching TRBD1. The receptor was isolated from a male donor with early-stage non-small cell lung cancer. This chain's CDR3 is CASSSWDRDTEAFF. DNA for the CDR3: TGTGCCAGCAGCTCGTGGGACAGGGACACTGAAGCTTTCTTT. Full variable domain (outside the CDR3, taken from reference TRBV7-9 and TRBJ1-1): DTGVSQNPRHKITKRGQNVTFRCDPISEHNRLYWYRQTLGQGPEFLTYFQNEAQLEKSRLLSDRFSAERPKGSFSTLEIQRTEQGDSAMYLCASSSWDRDTEAFFGQGTRLTVV.